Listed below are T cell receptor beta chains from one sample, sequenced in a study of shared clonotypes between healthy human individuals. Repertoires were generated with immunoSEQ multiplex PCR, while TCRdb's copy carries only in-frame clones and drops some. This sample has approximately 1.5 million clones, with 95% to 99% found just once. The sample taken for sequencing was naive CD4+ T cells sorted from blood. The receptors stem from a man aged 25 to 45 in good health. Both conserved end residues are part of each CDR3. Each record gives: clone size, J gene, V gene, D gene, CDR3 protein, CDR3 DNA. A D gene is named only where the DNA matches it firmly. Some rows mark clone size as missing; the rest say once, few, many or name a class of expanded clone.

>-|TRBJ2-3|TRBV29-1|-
CSVGKADTQYF
TGCAGCGTTGGCAAGGCAGATACGCAGTATTTT
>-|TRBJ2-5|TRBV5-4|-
CASSRRSGLHQETQYF
TGTGCCAGCAGCCGAAGATCAGGGTTACATCAAGAGACCCAGTACTTC
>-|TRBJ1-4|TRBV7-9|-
CASALTTGKEKLFF
TGTGCCAGCGCACTAACGACAGGCAAAGAAAAACTGTTTTTT
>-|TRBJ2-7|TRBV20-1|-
CSARDTYEQYF
TGCAGTGCTAGAGATACCTACGAGCAGTACTTC
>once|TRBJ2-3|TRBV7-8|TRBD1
CASSFPGQGTASTDTQYF
TGTGCCAGCAGCTTCCCGGGACAGGGGACCGCAAGCACAGATACGCAGTATTTT
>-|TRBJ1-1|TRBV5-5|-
CASSLDYRRNTEAFF
TGTGCCAGCAGCTTGGATTACAGGAGGAACACTGAAGCTTTCTTT
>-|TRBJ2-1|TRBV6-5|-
CASSPTGPSYNEQFF
TGTGCCAGCAGTCCGACAGGACCTTCCTACAATGAGCAGTTCTTC
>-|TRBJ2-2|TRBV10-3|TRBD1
CAISEPGQRNTGELFF
TGTGCCATCAGTGAGCCGGGACAGAGAAACACCGGGGAGCTGTTTTTT
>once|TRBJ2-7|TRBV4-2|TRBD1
CASSQGPPRDRDSEQYF
TGTGCCAGCAGCCAAGGGCCCCCCCGGGACAGGGACTCCGAGCAGTACTTC
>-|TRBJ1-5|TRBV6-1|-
CASSDMGLGNQPQHF
TGTGCCAGCAGTGATATGGGGCTCGGCAATCAGCCCCAGCATTTT
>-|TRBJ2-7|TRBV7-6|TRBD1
CASSRDRGVKEQYF
TGTGCCAGCAGCAGGGACAGGGGGGTTAAAGAGCAGTACTTC
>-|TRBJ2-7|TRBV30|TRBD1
CAWGRTGSYEQYF
TGTGCCTGGGGGCGGACAGGGTCATACGAACAGTACTTC
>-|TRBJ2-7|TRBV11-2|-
CASSLHGTQYEQYF
TGTGCCAGCAGCTTACACGGGACGCAGTACGAGCAGTACTTC
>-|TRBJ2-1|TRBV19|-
CASSRPNEQFF
TGTGCCAGTAGTAGACCCAATGAGCAGTTCTTC
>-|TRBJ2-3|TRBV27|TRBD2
CASSLVAGGDTQYF
TGTGCCAGCAGTTTGGTAGCGGGAGGAGATACGCAGTATTTT
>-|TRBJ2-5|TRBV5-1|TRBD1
CASSLIGTGGEETQYF
TGCGCCAGCAGCTTGATCGGGACAGGGGGAGAAGAGACCCAGTACTTC
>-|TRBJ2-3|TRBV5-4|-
CASSDFSVSTDTQYF
TGTGCCAGCAGCGACTTTAGCGTAAGCACAGATACGCAGTATTTT
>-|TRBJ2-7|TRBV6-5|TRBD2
CASSYSVLAESYEQYF
TGTGCCAGCAGTTACTCGGTACTAGCGGAGTCCTACGAGCAGTACTTC
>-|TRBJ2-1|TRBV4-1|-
CASSRGARAYNEQFF
TGCGCCAGCAGCCGGGGGGCCAGGGCATACAATGAGCAGTTCTTC
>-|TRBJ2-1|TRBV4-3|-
CASSRKRGASYNEQFF
TGCGCCAGCAGCCGCAAAAGGGGTGCCTCCTACAATGAGCAGTTCTTC
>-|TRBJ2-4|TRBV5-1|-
CASKREELPPKNIQYF
TGCGCCAGCAAAAGAGAGGAGCTCCCCCCCAAAAACATTCAGTACTTC
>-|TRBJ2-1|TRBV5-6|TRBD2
CASSLELAGYEQFF
TGTGCCAGCAGCTTGGAGCTAGCGGGGTATGAGCAGTTCTTC
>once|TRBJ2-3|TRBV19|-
CASSIGTFTDTQYF
TGTGCCAGTAGTATCGGGACTTTCACAGATACGCAGTATTTT
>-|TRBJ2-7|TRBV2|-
CASEGRSTNYEQYF
TGTGCCAGCGAGGGTCGGTCGACGAACTACGAGCAGTACTTC
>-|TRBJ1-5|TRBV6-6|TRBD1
CASNKQGAGSNQPQHF
TGTGCCAGCAACAAACAGGGGGCGGGAAGCAATCAGCCCCAGCATTTT
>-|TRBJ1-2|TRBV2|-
CASSVEANYGYTF
TGTGCCAGCAGTGTGGAAGCTAACTATGGCTACACCTTC
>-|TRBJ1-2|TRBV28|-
CASSLTALYGYTF
TGTGCCAGCAGTTTGACAGCGCTCTATGGCTACACCTTC
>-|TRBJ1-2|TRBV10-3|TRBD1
CAISEGQAF
TGTGCCATCAGTGAGGGACAGGCCTTC
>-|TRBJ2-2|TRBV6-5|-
CASSSGFTGELFF
TGTGCCAGCAGTTCGGGGTTCACCGGGGAGCTGTTTTTT
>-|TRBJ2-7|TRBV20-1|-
CSASKTGQYF
TGCAGTGCCTCAAAGACAGGGCAGTACTTC
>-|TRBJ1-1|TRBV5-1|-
CASSLSGTFNTEAFF
TGCGCCAGCAGCTTATCCGGGACATTCAACACTGAAGCTTTCTTT
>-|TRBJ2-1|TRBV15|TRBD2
CATSRGGGTSGSNEQFF
TGTGCCACCAGCAGAGGAGGTGGGACTAGCGGGAGCAATGAGCAGTTCTTC
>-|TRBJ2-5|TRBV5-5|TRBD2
CASSLTGGGETQYF
TGTGCCAGCAGCCTGACGGGGGGTGGAGAGACCCAGTACTTC
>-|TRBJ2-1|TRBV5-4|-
CASSPLGWQSSYNEQFF
TGTGCCAGCAGCCCCCTCGGGTGGCAGAGCTCCTACAATGAGCAGTTCTTC
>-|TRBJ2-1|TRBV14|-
CASSQTGPPRNEQFF
TGTGCCAGCAGCCAAACGGGTCCTCCAAGAAATGAGCAGTTCTTC
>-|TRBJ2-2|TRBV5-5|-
CASFVWAEYGELFF
TGTGCCAGCTTCGTCTGGGCTGAATATGGGGAGCTGTTTTTT
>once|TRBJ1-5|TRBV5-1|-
CASSFMSDQPQHF
TGCGCCAGCAGCTTTATGTCGGACCAGCCCCAGCATTTT
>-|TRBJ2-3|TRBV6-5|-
CASSPGPAHTDTQYF
TGTGCCAGCAGTCCGGGCCCTGCCCACACAGATACGCAGTATTTT
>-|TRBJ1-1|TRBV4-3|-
CASSQDSAIEAFF
TGCGCCAGCAGCCAAGATTCTGCGATTGAAGCTTTCTTT
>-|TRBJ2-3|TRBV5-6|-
CASSPGLMGPDTQYF
TGTGCCAGCAGCCCGGGGCTTATGGGCCCAGATACGCAGTATTTT
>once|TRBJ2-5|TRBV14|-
CASSQRSFQETQYF
TGTGCCAGCAGCCAAAGGTCTTTTCAAGAGACCCAGTACTTC
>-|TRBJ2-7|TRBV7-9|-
CASSLTGGSSYEQYF
TGTGCCAGCAGCTTGACCGGAGGGAGCTCCTACGAGCAGTACTTC
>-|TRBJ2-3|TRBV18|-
CASSPTTDTQYF
TGTGCCAGCTCACCAACAACCGATACGCAGTATTTT